These T cell receptor beta chains were read from a single sample in a study of CD8+ T cells in alopecia areata. Sequencing used immunoSEQ multiplex PCR; TCRdb keeps in-frame clones, though not all of them. The sample holds 3,500 to 5,500 clones, 60% seen once. Sequenced material: skin, taken around week 36, from a patient treated with tofacitinib. The receptors were gathered from a human donor with alopecia areata. CDR3s include the opening cysteine and the closing phenylalanine or tryptophan. D genes are given only for firm matches. Clone size appears in some rows only: once, few, many, or a class for an expanded clone.

j_gene	v_gene	abundance	d_gene	CDR3nt	CDR3aa
TRBJ2-3	TRBV4-2	once	NA	TGTGCCAGCAGCCTATACGGAAGGGAAGAAAAAGATACGCAGTATTTT	CASSLYGREEKDTQYF
TRBJ1-1	TRBV9	few	NA	TGTGCCAGCAGCGTAGGGTACGGGACTGAAGCTTTCTTT	CASSVGYGTEAFF
TRBJ2-7	TRBV14	NA	NA	TGTGCCAGCAGCCGTGGACCGGGCCTCTACGAGCAGTACTTC	CASSRGPGLYEQYF
TRBJ1-1	TRBV27	NA	NA	TGTGCCAGCAGCCTCGGTGGGGGGCTGTCTGCTTTCTTT	CASSLGGGLSAFF
TRBJ1-2	TRBV18	NA	NA	TGTGCCAGCTCACCAATCTCGGGGATCAACTATGGCTACACCTTC	CASSPISGINYGYTF
TRBJ2-1	TRBV9	NA	NA	TGTGCCAGCACGGGGACCGACCTAAATGAGCAGTTCTTC	CASTGTDLNEQFF
TRBJ2-7	TRBV29-1	NA	NA	TGCAGCGTTGAAGATCTGCAATACGAGCAGTACTTC	CSVEDLQYEQYF
TRBJ2-7	TRBV7-5	NA	NA	TGTGCCAGCAGCTTAGAGTTGCGGTCCTTCGAGCAGTACTTC	CASSLELRSFEQYF
TRBJ2-1	TRBV6-1	NA	TRBD2	TGTGCCAGCAGTGGGGGGGCTAGCGGGAGGCCCCATGAGCAGTTCTTC	CASSGGASGRPHEQFF
TRBJ2-6	TRBV7-3	NA	TRBD1	TGTGCCAGCAGCCCTAAGGCCCCGGGACAGGGCATGTCTGGGGCCAACGTCCTGACTTTC	CASSPKAPGQGMSGANVLTF
TRBJ2-3	TRBV29-1	NA	NA	TGCAGCGTTGAGAGGGACACAGATACGCAGTATTTT	CSVERDTDTQYF
TRBJ2-1	TRBV5-1	few	NA	TGCGCCAGCAGCTGGGGGGTCTCCTACAATGAGCAGTTCTTC	CASSWGVSYNEQFF
TRBJ1-2	TRBV7-2	NA	NA	TGTGCCAGCAGCTTGTCCAAGCTTACCTTC	CASSLSKLTF
TRBJ2-5	TRBV27	NA	NA	TGTGCCAGCAGTACCTACAGGGCGCAAGAGACCCAGTACTTC	CASSTYRAQETQYF
TRBJ1-4	TRBV5-1	few	NA	TGCGCCAGCAGCTTGACAACTAATGAAAAACTGTTTTTT	CASSLTTNEKLFF
TRBJ2-1	TRBV2	NA	TRBD2	TGTGCCAGCAGTGAGGGGAGCCTAGCGGGGGAGATGGATGAGCAGTTCTTC	CASSEGSLAGEMDEQFF
TRBJ2-7	TRBV28	NA	NA	TGTGCCAGCCTCCAAGCGGGTGCCTCCTACGAGCAGTACTTC	CASLQAGASYEQYF
TRBJ2-3	TRBV6-6	NA	NA	TGTGCCAGCAGTTACTCTCTGATCGACTTCCAGTATTTT	CASSYSLIDFQYF
TRBJ2-5	TRBV27	few	NA	TGTGCCAGCAGTTTACGTGCTTGGTCGTCCGGGGGCCCAGAGACCCAGTACTTC	CASSLRAWSSGGPETQYF
TRBJ2-5	TRBV5-1	NA	NA	TGCGCCAGCAGCGTCTACACTGAAGAGACCCAGTACTTC	CASSVYTEETQYF
TRBJ2-3	TRBV7-3	NA	NA	TGTGCCAGCAGCCGCGCGGCGGGACACACAGATACGCAGTATTTT	CASSRAAGHTDTQYF
TRBJ2-1	TRBV5-1	few	NA	TGCGCCAGCAGCTTAGGCGGGATGGTATACAATGAGCAGTTCTTC	CASSLGGMVYNEQFF
TRBJ2-7	TRBV4-2	few	NA	TGTGCCAGCAGCCAAGCCGACCTGCGACGAGCGGTCTACGAGCAGTACTTC	CASSQADLRRAVYEQYF